One TCR beta chain is described in this entry. Over 18 months, lack of ophthalmopathy progression marked Graves' hyperthyroidism as stable. The PBMCs studied were ones that came from about 10 ml fresh peripheral blood. The sample originates from a study of T cells in Graves' hyperthyroidism and ophthalmopathy. The CDR3 runs to 14 residues. The V end was cut by 5 bases, the J end by 8 bases, with 13 bases between. CDR1 SGHTA and CDR2 FQGNSA come from the germline V gene. Amplified TCR beta CDR3 regions derived from RNA transcripts. HTBI primers were the set used in a first-round RT-PCR of the TCR CDR3. MiXCR was run by TCRdb on the multiplex PCR reads, yielding one entry per CDR3 protein. Altogether 700,000 to 950,000 distinct CDR3 sequences are present, 35% being singletons, with the ten largest covering roughly 30%.

This clonotype originated in a woman aged 40 to 49 with Graves' hyperthyroidism. This chain connects TRBV7-2 to TRBJ1-6, with a weak D call TRBD1 (6 bases). The sample taken for sequencing was blood. The CDR3 sequence is CASSGGPEDSPLHF. CDR3 DNA: TGTGCCAGCAGCGGGGGGCCCGAAGATTCACCCCTCCACTTT.